This T cell receptor (beta chain) appears in the sequencing data of a study of shared clonotypes between healthy human individuals. General study results and limits: Donor scarcity curtailed the genetic and exposure-history diversity represented herein. The study found about 5% of naive CD4 clonotypes shared across four donors.

Several immunoSEQ plates received, in even portions, the genomic DNA of each subset. Here immunoSEQ multiplex PCR was the method, and the copy in TCRdb shows in-frame clones only, minus some. The sample consists of some 1 million clones, 65% to 80% of them appearing once. V dropped 7 bases and J dropped 5; count of bases not matched to a gene: 10. The germline gives CDR1 SGHTA, CDR2 FQGNSA. The CDR3 has 15 amino acids. Details on this clone: The target antigen is unknown.

V gene TRBV7-2 combines with J gene TRBJ2-3; 9 nucleotides line up with TRBD2. The sequence was obtained from a man aged 18-30 years in good health. Sequencing was done on a sample of memory CD4+ T cells sorted from blood. Sample subset: CD45RA-negative fraction. The CDR3 DNA sequence: TGTGCCAGCACTCAAATAGCGGGAGTGGGAGATACGCAGTATTTT. This encodes CASTQIAGVGDTQYF.